A single sample is the source of the 25 T cell receptor beta chains below, sequenced in a study of cytomegalovirus exposure and HLA in healthy donors. The PCR contained 60 Vbeta and 13 Jbeta primers. TCRdb's copy holds only in-frame clones and misses some; the assay was immunoSEQ multiplex PCR. In all, the sample yields 150,000 or so clones. Source material: PBMCs. All receptors come from a woman in her 50s in good health and CMV-seronegative.

This chain connects TRBV7-9 to TRBJ1-1; D perhaps matches TRBD1 (6 bases). Germline V lookup: CDR1 SEHNR, CDR2 FQNEAQ (reference sequence). This CDR3 region has 13 residues. Trimming took 1 base from V and 9 from J, leaving 12 bases between them. The CDR3 region has the DNA TGTGCCAGCAGCTTAGAGGGAGGGGGAAAAGCTTTCTTT. This encodes CASSLEGGGKAFF. The full variable domain, with the rest looked up from reference TRBV7-9 and TRBJ1-1, is DTGVSQNPRHKITKRGQNVTFRCDPISEHNRLYWYRQTLGQGPEFLTYFQNEAQLEKSRLLSDRFSAERPKGSFSTLEIQRTEQGDSAMYLCASSLEGGGKAFFGQGTRLTVV.

The CDR3 sequence is CASSLGAGGPRDTQYF. The CDR3 nucleotides are TGTGCCAGCAGTTTAGGGGCGGGAGGGCCCAGAGATACGCAGTATTTT. The J gene is TRBJ2-3, the V gene TRBV27; 9 bases map to TRBD2. Unmatched junction bases numbered 8, after V lost 2 bases and J lost 5 bases. Germline V gene sequence: CDR1 MNHEY, CDR2 SMNVEV (reference sequence). CDR3 length: 16 residues.

The chain uses TRBV6-5 and TRBJ2-1, with 10 nucleotides matching TRBD2. V shed 8 bases and J 6 bases; nucleotides not matched to a gene: 10. Germline V gene sequence: CDR1 MNHEY, CDR2 SVGAGI. The CDR3 loop spans 15 amino acids. The CDR3 region has the DNA TGTGCCAGCGGATCTAGCGGGAGCGGTTTCAATGAGCAGTTCTTC. Amino acid sequence: CASGSSGSGFNEQFF.

This sequence joins TRBV7-9 and TRBJ2-1; TRBD2 aligns across 9 bases. The length of the CDR3 is 13 residues. The germline V gene encodes CDR1 SEHNR and CDR2 FQNEAQ (reference sequence). The ends lost 5 bases at V and 8 bases at J; junction bases unmatched: 4. CDR3 nucleotide sequence: TGTGCCAGCAGCCTTAGCGGGAGCGATGAGCAGTTCTTC. This codes for CASSLSGSDEQFF.

J is TRBJ2-2 and V is TRBV9; tentatively, D is TRBD1 (5 bases). Germline V gene lookup returns CDR1 SGDLS and CDR2 YYNGEE. The CDR3 runs 14 residues. Trimming left V 3 bases short and J 2 bases short, with 8 bases between. CDR3 sequence (DNA): TGTGCCAGCAGCGGACAGCCTAACACCGGGGAGCTGTTTTTT. It is translated as CASSGQPNTGELFF.

The rearrangement uses TRBV5-4 and TRBJ2-5; unclear D gene. This CDR3 is 12 amino acids long. Germline CDR1 is SGHNT and CDR2 is YYREEE (reference sequence). Trimming pared 6 bases from V and 8 bases from J, leaving 14 bases between. CDR3 sequence (DNA): TGTGCCAGCATAGATGCTGGGCGTACCCAGTACTTC. It translates to CASIDAGRTQYF.

V is TRBV6-5 and J is TRBJ1-1; 9 bases are a match to TRBD1. Germline-derived CDR1 and CDR2 are MNHEY and SVGAGI. V lost 4 bases, J lost 5 bases, and 8 bases stayed unmatched. CDR3 length: 15 amino acids. The CDR3 spells CASSSVGQGKTEAFF. CDR3 nucleotides: TGTGCCAGCAGTTCCGTCGGACAGGGGAAGACTGAAGCTTTCTTT.

The chain couples TRBV19 to TRBJ1-2; 10 bases are a match to TRBD1. V lost 4 bases, J lost 3 bases, and 5 bases stayed unmatched. The CDR3 spans 15 residues. Germline assignment: CDR1 LNHDA and CDR2 SQIVND (reference sequence). The CDR3 protein is CASSNTGTGDYGYTF. As DNA, the CDR3 is TGTGCCAGTAGTAACACCGGGACAGGGGACTATGGCTACACCTTC.

This chain links TRBV11-3 with TRBJ2-1; TRBD1 agrees at 12 bases. CDR3 length: 17 residues. Germline CDR1 and CDR2: SGHNT and YENEEA. With 2 bases clipped from V and 6 bases from J, the junction kept 8 bases outside the gene matches. The DNA for the CDR3 is TGTGCCAGCAGCTTAAGGGCCTTGGGACAGGGGGCCAATGAGCAGTTCTTC. Amino acid sequence: CASSLRALGQGANEQFF.

The genes are TRBV18 and TRBJ1-1, with D possibly matching TRBD1 (6 bases). The CDR3 spans 15 residues. Trimming took 6 bases from V and 1 from J, leaving 15 bases between them. Per germline, CDR1 KGHSH and CDR2 LQKENI. The CDR3 loop is CASSPHREWNTEAFF. The CDR3 nucleotides read TGTGCCAGCTCCCCTCACAGGGAGTGGAACACTGAAGCTTTCTTT.

V usage is TRBV7-6 and J usage is TRBJ2-7, with 10 positions matching TRBD2. J was trimmed by 5 bases and V by 4 bases; bases with no gene match: 2. This CDR3 contains 13 residues. Germline-derived CDR1 and CDR2 are SGHVS and FNYEAQ. The CDR3 loop is CASSSGLADEQYF. The CDR3, as DNA: TGTGCCAGCAGCTCTGGACTAGCGGACGAGCAGTACTTC.

The rearrangement joins TRBV5-1 to TRBJ2-1, with D possibly being TRBD2 (6 bases). The CDR3 has 15 residues. Germline CDR1 and CDR2: SGHRS and YFSETQ. Trimming pared 4 bases from V and 2 bases from J, leaving 13 bases between. CDR3 protein: CASSLERVTYNEQFF. CDR3 DNA: TGCGCCAGCAGCCTAGAGCGGGTTACCTACAATGAGCAGTTCTTC.

This rearrangement joins TRBV4-1 to TRBJ2-3, with 7 positions matching TRBD2. The germline CDR1 and CDR2 sequences are MGHRA and YSYEKL. CDR3 size: 20 residues. Trimming took 2 bases from V and 2 from J; bases not matched to a gene: 19. DNA for the CDR3: TGCGCCAGCAGCCAATCGGGGGGACGCACTCCTTTTGGTTACACAGATACGCAGTATTTT. Protein sequence: CASSQSGGRTPFGYTDTQYF.

This chain connects TRBV5-1 to TRBJ2-2; D gene unclear. CDR1 is SGHRS and CDR2 is YFSETQ in the germline V gene. V shed 1 base and J shed 1 base, with 5 bases lying between them. This CDR3 has 14 amino acids. The CDR3 DNA sequence: TGCGCCAGCAGCTTGCAGGTGAACACCGGGGAGCTGTTTTTT. This codes for CASSLQVNTGELFF.

The chain recombines TRBV27 with TRBJ2-5, with TRBD1 matching 7 bases. With the DNA end fitting TRBJ2-7 better, the J assignment may be wrong. CDR3 length: 16 residues. Germline V CDR1 and CDR2: MNHEY, SMNVEV (reference sequence). CDR3 nucleotide sequence: TGTGCCAGCAGTCTCGACACAGGGGAGAAGGACTACGAGCAGTACTTC. This translates into CASSLDTGEKDYEQYF.

The gene calls are TRBV5-1 and TRBJ1-1, with D perhaps matching TRBD1 (5 bases). Deletions cut 0 bases from V and 2 bases from J, with 11 bases between. This CDR3 has 15 residues. Germline V CDR1 and CDR2: SGHRS, YFSETQ. CDR3 amino acids: CASSLANRHNTEAFF. CDR3 nucleotide sequence: TGCGCCAGCAGCTTGGCGAACAGGCATAACACTGAAGCTTTCTTT.

J is TRBJ2-7 and V is TRBV18, with D unresolved. Per the germline V gene, CDR1 is KGHSH and CDR2 is LQKENI. The CDR3 has 12 amino acids. V lost 4 bases to trimming and J lost 7 bases, with 11 bases between them. The CDR3 nucleotides read TGTGCCAGCTCACGCCGAGAAGAAGAGCAGTACTTC. The encoded protein is CASSRREEEQYF.

The genes are TRBV18 and TRBJ2-5; tentative D call: TRBD1 (8 bases). The better agreement between TRBJ2-7 and the DNA end casts doubt on the J call. Germline lookup yields CDR1 KGHSH and CDR2 LQKENI. This CDR3 contains 15 residues. The CDR3 loop is CASSPRDRGGYEQYF. The CDR3 nucleotides are TGTGCCAGCTCACCCCGCGACAGGGGAGGGTACGAGCAGTACTTC.

J is TRBJ2-2 and V is TRBV5-1, with 8 nucleotides matching TRBD2. The CDR3 loop spans 15 amino acids. Germline V gene lookup returns CDR1 SGHRS and CDR2 YFSETQ. With 2 bases clipped from V and 3 bases from J, the junction kept 3 bases outside the gene matches. CDR3 sequence: CASSFLAGDTGELFF. CDR3 nucleotide sequence: TGCGCCAGCAGCTTCCTAGCGGGCGACACCGGGGAGCTGTTTTTT.

The rearrangement uses TRBV30 and TRBJ1-1; TRBD1 might be the D (6 bases). The germline V gene has CDR1 GTSNPN and CDR2 SVGIG (reference sequence). The CDR3 is 13 residues long. V was pared by 2 bases and J by 1 base, with 8 bases between. The CDR3 region is CAWSRGGNTEAFF. CDR3 coding DNA: TGTGCCTGGAGTAGGGGGGGGAACACTGAAGCTTTCTTT.

The rearrangement joins TRBV28 to TRBJ2-1; 8 nucleotides agree with TRBD2. This CDR3 is built from 18 residues. CDR1 is MDHEN and CDR2 is SYDVKM in the germline V gene. The junction had 14 bases not matched to a gene; V was cut back by 3 bases and J by 4 bases. The CDR3 loop reads CASSLMSSGRKEYNEQFF. For the CDR3, the DNA is TGTGCCAGCAGTTTGATGTCTAGCGGGCGTAAAGAGTACAATGAGCAGTTCTTC. The full variable domain, completed using reference TRBV28 and TRBJ2-1, is DVKVTQSSRYLVKRTGEKVFLECVQDMDHENMFWYRQDPGLGLRLIYFSYDVKMKEKGDIPEGYSVSREKKERFSLILESASTNQTSMYLCASSLMSSGRKEYNEQFFGPGTRLTVL.

The V gene is TRBV30, the J gene TRBJ2-1; perhaps TRBD2 as D (5 bases). The CDR3 contains 17 residues. Trimming removed 3 bases at V and 8 bases at J, with 26 bases between. Germline loops: CDR1 GTSNPN, CDR2 SVGIG (reference sequence). CDR3 coding DNA: TGTGCCTGGAGGGCCCTGAGGTCTAGCAAGGGAACCCATGAGCAGTTCTTC. Protein product: CAWRALRSSKGTHEQFF.

The rearrangement joins TRBV30 to TRBJ1-2; D uncertain. Germline CDR1 reads GTSNPN; CDR2 reads SVGIG (reference sequence). Trimming removed 2 bases from V and 3 bases from J, with 7 bases in between. CDR3 size: 12 residues. The CDR3 region is CAWSNAYYGYTF. The CDR3, as DNA: TGTGCCTGGAGTAACGCGTACTATGGCTACACCTTC.

J is TRBJ2-3 and V is TRBV9; weak D call: TRBD1 (5 bases). Trimming removed 0 bases at V and 6 bases at J, with 20 bases between. The CDR3 consists of 17 residues. Germline V gene sequence: CDR1 SGDLS, CDR2 YYNGEE. The CDR3 nucleotides are TGTGCCAGCAGCGTAGAGGGAAAAGGGGCCCGTCGTGATACGCAGTATTTT. This translates into CASSVEGKGARRDTQYF.

V usage is TRBV28 and J usage is TRBJ1-6, with D possibly being TRBD1 (5 bases). V was shortened by 10 bases and J by 0 bases, with 13 bases between the two germline ends. Germline V gene lookup returns CDR1 MDHEN and CDR2 SYDVKM. CDR3 size: 15 residues. The CDR3 loop is CAMSQGSSYNSPLHF. Written as DNA, the CDR3 is TGTGCCATGAGCCAGGGAAGCTCCTATAATTCACCCCTCCACTTT.